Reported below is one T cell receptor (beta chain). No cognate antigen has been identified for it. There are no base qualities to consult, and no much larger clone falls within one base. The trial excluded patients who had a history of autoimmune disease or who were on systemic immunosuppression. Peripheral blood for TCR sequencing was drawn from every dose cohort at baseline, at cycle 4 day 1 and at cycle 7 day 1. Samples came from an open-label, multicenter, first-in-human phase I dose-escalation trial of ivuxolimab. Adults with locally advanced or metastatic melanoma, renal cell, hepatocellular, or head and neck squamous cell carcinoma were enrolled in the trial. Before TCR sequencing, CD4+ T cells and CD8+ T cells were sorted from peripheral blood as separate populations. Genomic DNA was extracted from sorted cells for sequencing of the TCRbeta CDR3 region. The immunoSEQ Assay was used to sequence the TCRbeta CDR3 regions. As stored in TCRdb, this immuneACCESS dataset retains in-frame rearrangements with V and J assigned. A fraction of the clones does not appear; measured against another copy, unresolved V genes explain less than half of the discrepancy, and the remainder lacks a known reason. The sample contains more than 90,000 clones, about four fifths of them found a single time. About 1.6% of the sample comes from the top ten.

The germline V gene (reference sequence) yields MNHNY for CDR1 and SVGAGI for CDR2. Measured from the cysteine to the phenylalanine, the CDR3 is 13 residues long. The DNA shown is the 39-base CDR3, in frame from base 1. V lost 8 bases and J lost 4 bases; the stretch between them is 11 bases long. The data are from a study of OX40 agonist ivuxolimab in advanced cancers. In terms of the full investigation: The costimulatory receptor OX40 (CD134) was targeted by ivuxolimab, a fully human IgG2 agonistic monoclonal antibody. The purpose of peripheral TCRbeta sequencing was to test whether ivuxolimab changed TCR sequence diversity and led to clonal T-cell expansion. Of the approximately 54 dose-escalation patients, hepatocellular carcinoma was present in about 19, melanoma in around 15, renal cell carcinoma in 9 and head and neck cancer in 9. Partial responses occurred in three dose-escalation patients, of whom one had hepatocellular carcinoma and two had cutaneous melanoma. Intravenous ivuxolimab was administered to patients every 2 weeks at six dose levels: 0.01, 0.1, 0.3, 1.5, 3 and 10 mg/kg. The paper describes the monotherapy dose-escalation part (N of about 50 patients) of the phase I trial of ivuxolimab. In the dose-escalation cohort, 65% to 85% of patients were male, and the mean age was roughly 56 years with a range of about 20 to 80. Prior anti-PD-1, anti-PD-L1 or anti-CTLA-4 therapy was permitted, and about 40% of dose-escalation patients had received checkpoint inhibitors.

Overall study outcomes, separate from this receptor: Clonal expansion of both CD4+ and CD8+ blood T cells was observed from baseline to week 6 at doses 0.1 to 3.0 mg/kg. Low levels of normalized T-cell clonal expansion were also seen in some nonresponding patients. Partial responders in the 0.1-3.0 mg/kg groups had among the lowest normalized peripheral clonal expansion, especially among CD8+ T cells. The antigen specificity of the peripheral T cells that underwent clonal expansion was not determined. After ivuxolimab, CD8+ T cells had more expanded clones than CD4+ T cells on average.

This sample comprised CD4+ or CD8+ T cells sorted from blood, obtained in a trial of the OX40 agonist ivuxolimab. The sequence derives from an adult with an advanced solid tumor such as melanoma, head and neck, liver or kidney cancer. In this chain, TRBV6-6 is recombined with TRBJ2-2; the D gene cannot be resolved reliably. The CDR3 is CASSRVGTGELFF. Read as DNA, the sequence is TGTGCCAGCTCAAGGGTAGGCACCGGGGAGCTGTTTTTT.